This T cell receptor (beta chain) was found in a study of memory B cells and T cells in multiple sclerosis (dated by TCRdb to 2016 to 2019). Regarding the research as a whole: The study compared the TCR beta repertoires of autoproliferating peripheral T cells with those of brain lesion-infiltrating T cells in multiple sclerosis patients. TCR sequencing involved a couple of multiple sclerosis patients from whom brain lesions at autopsy or brain-infiltrating cells from biopsy were available.

Summary of the overall study and its limitations: Because clone-set sizes differed between compartments, counts of shared clonotypes were influenced and normalization was required.

Autoproliferating (CFSEdim) and non-proliferating (CFSEhi) T cell fractions were sequenced separately after stimulus-free culture of CFSE-labeled PBMCs. In total, more than 45 million CFSE-labeled PBMCs were cultured without stimulus for 6 to 8 days, after which replicate wells were pooled. PBMCs were labeled with approximately 0.5 uM CFSE and were cultured without exogenous stimuli in serum-free AIM-V medium. PBMCs were obtained by Ficoll density gradient centrifugation and kept cryopreserved until use. Live 7-AAD-negative cells were sorted on a FACSAria III, washed with PBS, and frozen at -80 degrees C as dry pellets. V and J are truncated by 3 bases and 4 bases respectively, leaving an intervening sequence of 10 bases. The germline V gene (reference sequence) sets CDR1 to GTSNPN and CDR2 to SVGIG. The cysteine opens and the phenylalanine closes a CDR3 of 13 amino acids. Of the read, only the CDR3 DNA is kept; its 39 bases are in frame from base 1.

Using the immunoSEQ Platform, TCRbeta CDR3 regions were amplified from extracted genomic DNA. Multiplex PCR, high-throughput sequencing and a vendor bioinformatics pipeline were brought together in the immunoSEQ assay. Under the source paper's analysis protocol: Non-productive sequences and CDR3s shorter than 4 amino acids were excluded, and clonotype frequencies were recalculated for each sample. In immunoSEQ Analyzer 2.0, a clonotype counted as shared when the CDR3 amino acid, V gene and J gene sequences were identical. To normalize repertoire overlap, the number of shared clonotypes was divided by the product of the two clone-set sizes and multiplied by 1000 to give arbitrary units. TCRdb provides this immuneACCESS table in a form limited to in-frame rearrangements. Some clones are lacking; in checked studies, under half of them reflect an unresolved V gene, and why the rest are absent is not known. V, J and clone size reflect that table, while D and trimming were determined from the DNA. This sample has approximately 32,000 clones in its table, and around 86% of those were observed once. The ten largest clonotypes hold 2% to 3% of the sample.

Concerning this clone: It lacks a known antigen. No base qualities exist here, and no much larger clone lies one base off it.

This chain joins TRBV30 to TRBJ2-1; the D gene lacks a confident call. The sequencing input was PBMCs from blood kept in culture. The sequence was obtained from a human donor with multiple sclerosis. The CDR3 has the sequence CAWRGLGYNEQFF. The nucleotide sequence reads as follows: TGTGCCTGGAGGGGTTTGGGGTACAATGAGCAGTTCTTC.